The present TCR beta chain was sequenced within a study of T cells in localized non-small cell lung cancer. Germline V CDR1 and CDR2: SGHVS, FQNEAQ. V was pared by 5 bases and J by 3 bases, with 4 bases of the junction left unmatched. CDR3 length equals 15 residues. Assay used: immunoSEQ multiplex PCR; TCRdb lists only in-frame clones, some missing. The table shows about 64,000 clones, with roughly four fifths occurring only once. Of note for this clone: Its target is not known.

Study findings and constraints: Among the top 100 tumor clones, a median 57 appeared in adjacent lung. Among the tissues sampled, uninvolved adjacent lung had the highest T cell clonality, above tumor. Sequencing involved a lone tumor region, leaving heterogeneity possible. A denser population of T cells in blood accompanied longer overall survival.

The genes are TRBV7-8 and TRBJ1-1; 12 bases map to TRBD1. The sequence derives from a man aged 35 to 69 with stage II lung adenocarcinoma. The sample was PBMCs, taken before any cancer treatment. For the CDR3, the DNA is TGTGCCAGCAGCCCGGGGACAGGGGGCTACACTGAAGCTTTCTTT. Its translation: CASSPGTGGYTEAFF.